This T cell receptor beta chain comes out of a study of technical replicates of blood from a few donors. Germline-derived CDR1 and CDR2 are SQVTM and ANQGSEA. This CDR3 is built from 14 residues. The ends lost 4 bases at V and 4 bases at J; junction bases unmatched: 7. Assay: immunoSEQ multiplex PCR; the TCRdb copy retains only in-frame clones and omits some. The table has 60,000 or so clones, roughly 97% seen once. The sequencing input was T cells isolated from PBMCs. This receptor was taken from a human donor in good health. The V and J genes are TRBV29-1 and TRBJ2-5; TRBD2 agrees at 9 bases. The CDR3 spells CSVVAGGPGETQYF. Written as DNA, the CDR3 is TGCAGCGTTGTTGCGGGAGGGCCCGGAGAGACCCAGTACTTC.